The sample holds one count of the clone carrying this T cell receptor beta chain. These data belong to a study of blood T cell repertoires in COVID-19. Trimming stripped 6 bases from V and 7 bases from J, with 9 bases between. This CDR3 comprises 12 residues. Generated by immunoSEQ multiplex PCR, the TCRdb table keeps only in-frame clones and is missing some. The sample carries about 480,000 clones, roughly 87% recorded once. Sequenced: peripheral blood. The chain recombines TRBV12-3 or TRBV12-4 with TRBJ2-2; D perhaps matches TRBD2 (5 bases). This TCR derives from a man younger than 30 with COVID-19, enrolled during active disease. For the CDR3, the DNA is TGTGCCAGCAGCCGGACTGGCGGGGAGCTGTTTTTT. This encodes CASSRTGGELFF.